The rows below give T cell receptor beta chains drawn from one sample of a study of neurological immune-mediated disorders. TCRdb redid the calling of the 5' RACE reads with MiXCR, one entry per CDR3 protein. The sample has tens of thousands of distinct CDR3 sequences, 3% to 3.5% seen once. The sample was PBMCs. These receptors all come from an older woman with multiple sclerosis. CDR3s include the opening cysteine and the closing phenylalanine or tryptophan. The D gene is left open where the match is weak. Clone sizes are shown as once, few or many counts, or a class when the clone is expanded.

TRBV20-1	16	-	many	TRBJ2-5	TGCAGTGCTAGAGATTTTAGGGGAAGTCTCCAAGAGACCCAGTACTTC	CSARDFRGSLQETQYF
TRBV5-1	16	-	many	TRBJ2-1	TGCGCCAGCAGCTGGGGAGTCCTTCGGTCCTACAATGAGCAGTTCTTC	CASSWGVLRSYNEQFF
TRBV20-1	14	-	many	TRBJ2-7	TGCAGTGCGAATGAAGGAGGGGAATCCTACGAGCAGTACTTC	CSANEGGESYEQYF
TRBV20-1	12	-	many	TRBJ2-7	TGCAGTGCTAGAGAACACAACTACGAGCAGTACTTC	CSAREHNYEQYF
TRBV10-3	14	TRBD1	many	TRBJ2-7	TGTGCCATCAGTGATGGGACAGGGATTTACGAGCAGTACTTC	CAISDGTGIYEQYF
TRBV5-1	15	-	medium-sized	TRBJ1-1	TGCGCCAGCAGCTTGTACCGGACAGCGAACACTGAAGCTTTCTTT	CASSLYRTANTEAFF
TRBV5-1	15	TRBD1	many	TRBJ1-5	TGCGCCAGCAGCTTGGATGGGACAGGGAATCAGCCCCAGCATTTT	CASSLDGTGNQPQHF
TRBV2	13	TRBD1	few	TRBJ1-2	TGTGCCAGCAGTGGGGGACAGCTCTATGGCTACACCTTC	CASSGGQLYGYTF
TRBV12-3/TRBV12-4	15	TRBD1	many	TRBJ2-5	TGTGCCAGCAGTCTTGGACAGGGGGTGACGGAGACCCAGTACTTC	CASSLGQGVTETQYF
TRBV27	17	TRBD1	many	TRBJ1-2	TGTGCCAGCACCATCTGGACAGGGGGCGAGAAGGTGAATGGCTACACCTTC	CASTIWTGGEKVNGYTF
TRBV20-1	14	TRBD1	many	TRBJ1-2	TGCAGTGCGGATTGGACAGGGGGCTCCTATGGCTACACCTTC	CSADWTGGSYGYTF
TRBV20-1	13	-	many	TRBJ1-4	TGCAGTGCTAGTGGGGGAGAAGATGAAAAACTGTTTTTT	CSASGGEDEKLFF
TRBV12-3/TRBV12-4	16	-	many	TRBJ2-1	TGTGCCAGCAGGAGAACAGGGCGGACATCCTACAATGAGCAGTTCTTC	CASRRTGRTSYNEQFF
TRBV19	13	-	many	TRBJ1-1	TGTGCCAGCCCGAACTTCTCGGGCACTGAAGCTTTCTTT	CASPNFSGTEAFF
TRBV18	13	-	many	TRBJ2-3	TGTGCCAGCTCACCACAGGGCACAGATACGCAGTATTTT	CASSPQGTDTQYF
TRBV28	13	-	many	TRBJ2-1	TGTGCCAGCAGTTGGGACTTCACCAATGAGCAGTTCTTC	CASSWDFTNEQFF
TRBV9	14	-	many	TRBJ1-2	TGTGCCAGCAGCGTAGAACAGGGTCGCTATGGCTACACCTTC	CASSVEQGRYGYTF
TRBV12-3/TRBV12-4	14	-	many	TRBJ2-7	TGTGCCAGCACCCTATGGGGGCAGGTGAACGAGCAGTACTTC	CASTLWGQVNEQYF
TRBV7-9	15	TRBD2	many	TRBJ2-5	TGTGCCAGCAGCCCCCTCAGCGGGGCGAGGGGGACCCAGTACTTC	CASSPLSGARGTQYF
TRBV28	19	-	many	TRBJ1-5	TGTGCCAGCAGACAAACCGATCTGAGGGGGGGGTATAGCAATCAGCCCCAGCATTTT	CASRQTDLRGGYSNQPQHF
TRBV5-1	16	TRBD1	few	TRBJ1-6	TGCGCCAGCAGCCTGGACGGGGGAGGGGGCAATTCAACCCTCAACTTT	CASSLDGGGGNSTLNF